This TCR beta chain is drawn from a study of T cells in tumors after PD-1 blockade. Study summary: Daily vismodegib 150 mg continued in a subset of anti-PD-1-treated patients. Peripheral blood samples averaged 36,536 unique clonotypes and 113,528 templates. Study-wide results and limits: Blood contained about 42% of the tumor's TCR clonotypes.

Germline V CDR1 and CDR2: MNHEY, SMNVEV (reference sequence). The ends were cut back, 7 bases at V and 2 bases at J, with 17 bases in the middle. The CDR3 is 15 amino acids. The assay was immunoSEQ multiplex PCR, and TCRdb's table has in-frame clones only and misses some. The sample records approximately 60,000 clones, roughly 75% being singletons. As for this clone: Its antigen is undetermined.

The chain has TRBV27 and TRBJ2-5, with D perhaps TRBD2 (6 bases). The specimen comprised PBMCs, sampled before anti-PD-1 treatment. The TCR was taken from a human donor with basal cell carcinoma. The chain's CDR3 is CASKVGGARQETQYF. CDR3 coding DNA: TGTGCCAGCAAGGTGGGCGGGGCCAGGCAAGAGACCCAGTACTTC.